Following are 31 T cell receptor beta chains from one sample sequenced in a study of blood T cell repertoires in COVID-19. Here immunoSEQ multiplex PCR was the method, and the copy in TCRdb shows in-frame clones only, minus some. Among fewer than 300,000 clones, roughly four fifths were seen once, and the ten largest hold 15% to 19%. The material sequenced was peripheral blood. The origin of the receptors is a person between 65 and 79 years old with COVID-19, enrolled during active disease.

There are a few counts of this clone. The V call is TRBV9, the J call TRBJ2-2; tentative D call: TRBD1 (6 bases). The CDR3 loop spans 15 amino acids. Germline V CDR1 and CDR2: SGDLS, YYNGEE. V was clipped by 4 bases and J by 6 bases, with 16 bases between them. DNA of the CDR3: TGTGCCAGCAGCCACAGGGCTAGAGAACCCGGGGAGCTGTTTTTT. This sequence encodes CASSHRAREPGELFF.

The V call is TRBV5-1, the J call TRBJ2-1; 8 positions agree with TRBD2. CDR3 length equals 18 residues. Germline V CDR1 and CDR2: SGHRS, YFSETQ. Germline trimming cut 1 base from V and 0 bases from J; bases unmatched to any gene: 9. The chain's CDR3 is CASSLSLTSASSYNEQFF. In nucleotides, the CDR3 is TGCGCCAGCAGCTTGTCCCTGACTAGCGCCAGCTCCTACAATGAGCAGTTCTTC.

This rearrangement joins TRBV19 to TRBJ1-4; 10 bases fit TRBD1. The CDR3 consists of 15 residues. Per germline, CDR1 LNHDA and CDR2 SQIVND (reference sequence). V shed 5 bases, J shed 8 bases, and the junction held 8 bases outside the gene matches. This chain's CDR3 is CASSVPGQGTEKLFF. CDR3 nucleotides: TGTGCCAGTAGTGTACCGGGACAGGGGACCGAAAAACTGTTTTTT.

The genes are TRBV29-1 and TRBJ1-1, with D unclear. Germline-derived CDR1 and CDR2 are SQVTM and ANQGSEA. Trimming removed 8 bases at V and 1 base at J, with 11 bases between. The CDR3 spans 12 residues. The CDR3 region is CSSRGGNTEAFF. CDR3 sequence (DNA): TGCAGCTCCCGAGGAGGGAACACTGAAGCTTTCTTT.

This clone was observed a few times. This sequence joins TRBV19 and TRBJ1-1, with 8 positions matching TRBD1. There are 16 residues in the CDR3. V gave up 5 bases and J gave up 6 bases; unmatched junction bases: 14. Per the germline V gene, CDR1 is LNHDA and CDR2 is SQIVND (reference sequence). CDR3 amino acids: CASSLTGVVTRAEAFF. In DNA, the CDR3 is TGTGCCAGTAGTTTGACAGGGGTCGTAACCAGGGCTGAAGCTTTCTTT.

The CDR3 DNA is TGTGCCAGCAGCGTCTCCCCGGTACTAGCTGTCTCAGCCGGGGAGCTGTTTTTT. It is translated as CASSVSPVLAVSAGELFF. This chain uses TRBV7-3 with TRBJ2-2; the D gene is possibly TRBD2 (6 bases). V gave up 5 bases and J gave up 6 bases, with 25 bases separating them. Germline values: CDR1 SGHTA, CDR2 FQGTGA. The CDR3 runs to 18 residues.

A few counts support this clone. V usage is TRBV19 and J usage is TRBJ1-5; D not certain. Per germline, CDR1 LNHDA and CDR2 SQIVND (reference sequence). V lost 0 bases, J lost 5 bases, and 11 bases lay in between. The CDR3 loop spans 15 amino acids. The CDR3 protein is CASSIDKTVDQPQHF. CDR3 bases: TGTGCCAGTAGTATAGATAAAACAGTGGATCAGCCCCAGCATTTT.

CDR3 bases: TGTGCCAGCAGTGAAGCGAGCAATCGAGGCTACACCTTC. This encodes CASSEASNRGYTF. The gene calls are TRBV2 and TRBJ1-2; no reliable D call. The CDR3 is 13 amino acids. The V gene's germline CDR1 is SNHLY and CDR2 FYNNEI. The V end was cut by 0 bases, the J end by 8 bases, with 10 bases between.

The V call is TRBV5-5, the J call TRBJ1-1; 7 bases fit TRBD1. V lost 6 bases and J lost 5; bases outside the gene matches: 7. Germline V gene lookup returns CDR1 SGHKS and CDR2 YYEKEE (reference sequence). The CDR3 covers 13 residues. The CDR3: CASTPLTGTEAFF. CDR3 DNA: TGTGCCAGCACCCCGTTGACAGGGACTGAAGCTTTCTTT.

The chain links TRBV6-6 to TRBJ1-3, with TRBD1 matching 7 bases. Germline-derived CDR1 and CDR2 are MNHNY and SVGAGI (reference sequence). Trimming took 0 bases from V and 2 from J; bases not matched to a gene: 4. The CDR3 extends over 16 amino acids. The CDR3 region is CASSYSSQGAGNTIYF. Written as DNA, the CDR3 is TGTGCCAGCAGTTACTCGAGCCAGGGGGCTGGAAACACCATATATTTT.

The chain uses TRBV13 and TRBJ2-5, with 8 bases aligning to TRBD2. V dropped 1 base and J dropped 5; count of bases not matched to a gene: 6. Germline CDR1 is PRHDT and CDR2 is FYEKMQ (reference sequence). CDR3 length equals 15 residues. Written as DNA, the CDR3 is TGTGCCAGCAGCTTAGTTCGGGGGGGCCTCGAGACCCAGTACTTC. Translation: CASSLVRGGLETQYF.

J is TRBJ2-1 and V is TRBV29-1; the D gene is possibly TRBD2 (6 bases). Germline CDR1 SQVTM, CDR2 ANQGSEA. This CDR3 comprises 15 residues. Trimming removed 4 bases at V and 0 bases at J, with 13 bases between. Here the CDR3 reads CSVAGSSGSYNEQFF. CDR3 DNA: TGCAGCGTTGCGGGAAGTAGCGGCTCCTACAATGAGCAGTTCTTC.

This chain joins TRBV6-5 and TRBJ2-2; D is unclear. Looked up from germline, CDR1 is MNHEY and CDR2 is SVGAGI. Trimming took 4 bases from V and 2 from J, leaving 8 bases between them. The CDR3 totals 14 residues. For the CDR3, the DNA is TGTGCCAGCAGTTGGGCCGATAACACCGGGGAGCTGTTTTTT. Its translation is CASSWADNTGELFF.

The V and J genes are TRBV6-5 and TRBJ1-2; TRBD1 might be the D (5 bases). V was shortened by 4 bases and J by 7 bases, with 19 bases between the two germline ends. The length of the CDR3 is 15 residues. From germline, CDR1 is MNHEY and CDR2 SVGAGI. The DNA of the CDR3 is TGTGCCAGCAGTTCAGTAGGCCCCCAGGGCGGTGGCTACACCTTC. Translating gives CASSSVGPQGGGYTF.

This chain uses TRBV19 with TRBJ2-2, with a possible D match to TRBD1 (6 bases). Trimming left V 0 bases short and J 4 bases short, with 12 bases between. This CDR3 comprises 16 residues. Germline V lookup: CDR1 LNHDA, CDR2 SQIVND (reference sequence). The CDR3, as DNA: TGTGCCAGTAGTATAGATCTTGGGACACTCACCGGGGAGCTGTTTTTT. Its translation is CASSIDLGTLTGELFF. The whole variable domain, remainder taken from reference TRBV19 and TRBJ2-2, is DGGITQSPKYLFRKEGQNVTLSCEQNLNHDAMYWYRQDPGQGLRLIYYSQIVNDFQKGDIAEGYSVSREKKESFPLTVTSAQKNPTAFYLCASSIDLGTLTGELFFGEGSRLTVL.

The chain uses TRBV5-1 and TRBJ1-1, with D unclear. CDR1 SGHRS and CDR2 YFSETQ come from the germline V gene. The V end lost 0 bases, the J end lost 3 bases, and 6 bases lay between the germline ends. The CDR3 length is 13 residues. Written as DNA, the CDR3 is TGCGCCAGCAGCTTGGTGGGAGACACTGAAGCTTTCTTT. This translates into CASSLVGDTEAFF. The full variable domain, in which reference TRBV5-1 and TRBJ1-1 provide the parts outside the CDR3, is KAGVTQTPRYLIKTRGQQVTLSCSPISGHRSVSWYQQTPGQGLQFLFEYFSETQRNKGNFPGRFSGRQFSNSRSEMNVSTLELGDSALYLCASSLVGDTEAFFGQGTRLTVV.

The chain recombines TRBV28 with TRBJ2-2; 10 bases line up with TRBD2. Germline assignment: CDR1 MDHEN and CDR2 SYDVKM. The CDR3 length is 15 residues. V gave up 7 bases and J gave up 6 bases; unmatched junction bases: 8. The CDR3 DNA reads TGTGCCAGCAAAGTAGGGCTAGCGGGAGCCGGGGAGCTGTTTTTT. This encodes CASKVGLAGAGELFF.

The V gene is TRBV28, the J gene TRBJ1-6; 7 bases match TRBD1. This CDR3 has 15 amino acids. The germline CDR1 and CDR2 sequences are MDHEN and SYDVKM. V lost 6 bases to trimming and J lost 9 bases; unmatched junction nucleotides: 11. The CDR3 protein is CASSFSRGSSSPLHF. In nucleotides, the CDR3 is TGTGCCAGCAGCTTTTCCAGGGGGTCCTCTTCACCCCTCCACTTT.

The chain uses TRBV28 and TRBJ1-1; TRBD1 aligns across 10 bases. Trimming took 4 bases from V and 1 from J; bases not matched to a gene: 6. CDR1 and CDR2 (germline): MDHEN, SYDVKM. CDR3 length equals 16 residues. The CDR3 loop is CASSSGTGDGNTEAFF. DNA of the CDR3: TGTGCCAGCAGTTCCGGGACAGGGGATGGGAACACTGAAGCTTTCTTT.

This chain uses TRBV5-4 with TRBJ1-1; tentative D call: TRBD1 (5 bases). Per the germline V gene, CDR1 is SGHNT and CDR2 is YYREEE (reference sequence). V was clipped by 2 bases and J by 2 bases, with 16 bases between them. The CDR3 has 16 residues. CDR3 DNA: TGTGCCAGCAGCTTCGGTGTGGGCGGGGGTAACACTGAAGCTTTCTTT. It encodes CASSFGVGGGNTEAFF.

This chain links TRBV5-6 with TRBJ1-1; 7 bases are shared with TRBD1. In germline, CDR1 is SGHDT, CDR2 YYEEEE. The CDR3 has 13 amino acids. Trimming cost V 5 bases and J 6 bases; bases outside gene matches: 7. CDR3 amino acids: CASRLGQVAEAFF. In DNA, the CDR3 is TGTGCCAGCAGACTCGGACAGGTCGCTGAAGCTTTCTTT.

This clone was observed many times. The genes are TRBV7-8 and TRBJ2-2; TRBD1 agrees at 11 bases. Germline CDR1 is SGHVS and CDR2 is FQNEAQ. J gave up 13 bases and V 5 bases, and 12 bases lay outside the gene matches. This CDR3 has 15 amino acids. In DNA, the CDR3 is TGTGCCAGCAGCGAGAGGGACAGGGGGTTAAGTAGGCTGTTTTTT. It yields the protein CASSERDRGLSRLFF.

The V and J genes are TRBV7-2 and TRBJ2-7; 12 positions match TRBD2. Per germline, CDR1 SGHTA and CDR2 FQGNSA. CDR3 length: 15 amino acids. J gave up 2 bases and V 2 bases, and 1 base lay outside the gene matches. The CDR3: CASSLPSGRAYEQYF. The CDR3 coding sequence is TGTGCCAGCAGCTTACCTAGCGGGAGGGCCTACGAGCAGTACTTC. The full variable domain, its missing parts supplied by reference TRBV7-2 and TRBJ2-7, is GAGVSQSPSNKVTEKGKDVELRCDPISGHTALYWYRQSLGQGLEFLIYFQGNSAPDKSGLPSDRFSAERTGGSVSTLTIQRTQQEDSAVYLCASSLPSGRAYEQYFGPGTRLTVT.

Note on this clone: Other nucleotide sequences in the sample specify the same CDR3. The chain employs TRBV7-9 and TRBJ2-5; 7 bases map to TRBD2. The germline V gene encodes CDR1 SEHNR and CDR2 FQNEAQ (reference sequence). V lost 2 bases to trimming and J lost 2 bases; unmatched junction nucleotides: 5. The CDR3 is 15 amino acids. CDR3 in DNA: TGTGCCAGCAGCTTAAGGCGGGGGAGGCAAGAGACCCAGTACTTC. Translation gives CASSLRRGRQETQYF. Complete variable domain (other parts from reference TRBV7-9 and TRBJ2-5): DTGVSQNPRHKITKRGQNVTFRCDPISEHNRLYWYRQTLGQGPEFLTYFQNEAQLEKSRLLSDRFSAERPKGSFSTLEIQRTEQGDSAMYLCASSLRRGRQETQYFGPGTRLLVL.

The V gene is TRBV7-2, the J gene TRBJ2-7; TRBD1 matches 7 bases. With V trimmed by 1 base and J by 4 bases, 10 bases remained unmatched. The CDR3 has 16 amino acids. CDR1 is SGHTA, CDR2 FQGNSA, per germline. CDR3 loop: CASSLVGRGFVYEQYF. The CDR3 DNA reads TGTGCCAGCAGCTTAGTGGGCAGGGGGTTCGTATACGAGCAGTACTTC.

This sequence joins TRBV7-2 and TRBJ2-2; TRBD1 is a possible D gene (7 bases). In germline, CDR1 is SGHTA, CDR2 FQGNSA. V dropped 4 bases and J dropped 2 bases, with 11 bases sitting between them. The CDR3 runs 15 residues. The CDR3 is CASSSGGPNTGELFF. DNA for the CDR3: TGTGCCAGCAGCTCAGGGGGGCCCAACACCGGGGAGCTGTTTTTT.

The rearrangement uses TRBV5-8 and TRBJ2-1; a weak D match, TRBD2 (5 bases). This CDR3 is built from 15 residues. CDR1 SGHTS and CDR2 YDEGEE come from the germline V gene. V was shortened by 0 bases and J by 4 bases, with 11 bases between the two germline ends. The DNA for the CDR3 is TGTGCCAGCAGCTTGGGGACTTATAGGTACAATGAGCAGTTCTTC. Its protein is CASSLGTYRYNEQFF.

This clone has a single count. The V and J genes are TRBV2 and TRBJ2-2; TRBD1 aligns across 8 bases. The CDR3 has 15 residues. Germline V lookup: CDR1 SNHLY, CDR2 FYNNEI. V lost 2 bases and J lost 6; bases outside the gene matches: 5. CDR3 bases: TGTGCCAGCAGTGAAAGGACAGGGTGGGCCGGGGAGCTGTTTTTT. Translating gives CASSERTGWAGELFF.

The genes are TRBV29-1 and TRBJ1-4; TRBD1 matches 11 bases. CDR3 length: 16 residues. Germline trimming cut 6 bases from V and 0 bases from J; bases unmatched to any gene: 6. Per the germline V gene, CDR1 is SQVTM and CDR2 is ANQGSEA. This CDR3 reads CSVGGQGAATNEKLFF. DNA for the CDR3: TGCAGCGTGGGAGGACAGGGGGCTGCAACTAATGAAAAACTGTTTTTT.

The V and J genes are TRBV5-1 and TRBJ2-1; 7 bases line up with TRBD1. This CDR3 spans 15 amino acids. Trimming cost V 3 bases and J 7 bases; bases outside gene matches: 10. Germline V lookup: CDR1 SGHRS, CDR2 YFSETQ. The CDR3 DNA sequence: TGCGCCAGCAGCTCCACAGGGGTGCCACAAAATGAGCAGTTCTTC. It encodes CASSSTGVPQNEQFF.

CDR3 protein: CSARGGEGREKLFF. The CDR3, as DNA: TGCAGTGCTCGTGGAGGGGAGGGAAGGGAAAAACTGTTTTTT. The chain uses TRBV20-1 and TRBJ1-4; D is perhaps TRBD1 (5 bases). The CDR3 length is 14 residues. Germline V gene lookup returns CDR1 DFQATT and CDR2 SNEGSKA (reference sequence). The germline V and J ends were trimmed by 5 bases and 8 bases, with 18 bases remaining between them.